This TCR beta chain was found in a study of identical twins. This CDR3 has 14 amino acids. V gave up 3 bases and J gave up 1 base, with 9 bases separating them. Germline CDR1 is MNHNS and CDR2 is SASEGT. This clonotype turned up a few times. Its antigen remains unknown. One entry per CDR3 protein, called by TCRdb with MiXCR from the 5' RACE reads. There are over 500,000 distinct CDR3 sequences in the sample; approximately 22% occur only once, and roughly 0.9% lies in the top ten. Findings of the study overall: Because invariant MAIT and iNKT cells could be present, zero-insertion analyses could be partly confounded. In beta out-of-frame sequences, the excess sharing between twins was weaker. Fewer insertions were carried by abundant cord blood beta clonotypes, but none was seen in memory repertoires. Sequences that were out-of-frame, alpha and twin-shared displayed an excess of low generation probability.

A further study also used this sample, focusing on T cells expressing NK-cell markers.

The source material was CD4+ T cells sorted from blood. The V and J genes are TRBV6-1 and TRBJ1-1; weak D call: TRBD1 (5 bases). The receptor comes from a woman between 18 and 29 years old in good health. The CDR3 protein is CASSDVGPNTEAFF. Written as DNA, the CDR3 is TGTGCCAGCAGTGATGTGGGGCCGAACACTGAAGCTTTCTTT.